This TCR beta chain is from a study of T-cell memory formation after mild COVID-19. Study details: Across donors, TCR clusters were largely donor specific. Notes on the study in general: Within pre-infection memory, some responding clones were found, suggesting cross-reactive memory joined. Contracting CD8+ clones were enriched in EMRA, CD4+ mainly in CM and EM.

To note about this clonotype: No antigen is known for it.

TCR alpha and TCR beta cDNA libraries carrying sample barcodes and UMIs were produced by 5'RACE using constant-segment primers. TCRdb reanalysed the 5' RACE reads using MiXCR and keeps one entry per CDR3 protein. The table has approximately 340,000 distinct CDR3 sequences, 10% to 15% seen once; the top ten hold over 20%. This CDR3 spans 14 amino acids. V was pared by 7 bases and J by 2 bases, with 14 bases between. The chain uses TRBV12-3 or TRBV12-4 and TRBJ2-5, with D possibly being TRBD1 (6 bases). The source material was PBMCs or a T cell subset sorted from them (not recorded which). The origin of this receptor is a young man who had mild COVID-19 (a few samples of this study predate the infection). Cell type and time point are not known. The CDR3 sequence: CASMVGRGQETQYF. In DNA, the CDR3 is TGTGCCAGCATGGTGGGCAGGGGTCAAGAGACCCAGTACTTC.